This T cell receptor (beta chain) was profiled in a study of blood T cell repertoires in COVID-19. Study context: Sample material is recorded as cDNA or gDNA derived from T cells, B-cell-depleted T cells, or PBMCs.

V lost 3 bases and J lost 8, with 20 bases in between. The length of the CDR3 is 16 residues. Per germline, CDR1 ENHRY and CDR2 SYGVKD. Assay: immunoSEQ multiplex PCR; the TCRdb copy retains only in-frame clones and omits some. Among 190,000 or so clones listed, roughly 89% were seen once. Specimen: peripheral blood. The chain joins TRBV10-3 to TRBJ2-1; tentatively, D is TRBD1 (6 bases). The receptor comes from a woman aged 18-29 years who had recovered from COVID-19. The CDR3: CAISDPGQLTVDEQFF. DNA for the CDR3: TGTGCCATCAGTGATCCAGGACAGCTTACGGTCGATGAGCAGTTCTTC.